What follows are 15 T cell receptor beta chains derived from one specimen sequenced in a study of CD8 T cells in Susac syndrome. It was with random hexamers that about 0.45 to 1 ug RNA was reverse transcribed. TCRdb re-called the immunoSEQ multiplex PCR reads with MiXCR, one entry per CDR3 protein. The profile shows 250,000 to 350,000 distinct CDR3 sequences, 92% of them singletons. The specimen sequenced was CD4+ T cells from PBMCs. Every receptor here comes from a human donor with multiple sclerosis.

This clonotype was recorded only once. The chain couples TRBV15 to TRBJ2-3; 15 bases are a match to TRBD2. This CDR3 contains 18 residues. CDR1 and CDR2 (germline): LNHNV, YYDKDF (reference sequence). Trimming cost V 0 bases and J 5 bases; bases outside gene matches: 6. The CDR3 spells CATSRDWTSGGVGDTQYF. The CDR3 bases are TGTGCCACCAGCAGAGACTGGACTAGCGGGGGGGTTGGAGATACGCAGTATTTT.

The chain couples TRBV12-3 or TRBV12-4 to TRBJ1-5; TRBD1 matches 8 bases. J gave up 5 bases and V 6 bases, and 6 bases lay outside the gene matches. The CDR3 is 14 amino acids. The CDR3 sequence: CASRRQGSHQPQHF. Written as DNA, the CDR3 is TGTGCCAGCAGGCGACAGGGGAGCCATCAGCCCCAGCATTTT.

The rearrangement joins TRBV7-9 to TRBJ2-7; D uncertain. Trimming removed 7 bases at V and 1 base at J, with 17 bases between. The germline V gene has CDR1 SEHNR and CDR2 FQNEAQ (reference sequence). This CDR3 has 15 amino acids. The CDR3 bases are TGTGCCAGCACGCAAGGGTTTGATGGTTCCTACGAGCAGTACTTC. Translation gives CASTQGFDGSYEQYF.

The chain joins TRBV19 to TRBJ1-5; no reliable D call. Trimming removed 5 bases at V and 8 bases at J, with 13 bases between. The germline gives CDR1 LNHDA, CDR2 SQIVND (reference sequence). The CDR3 contains 13 residues. The CDR3 spells CASSWTYGEPQHF. CDR3 sequence (DNA): TGTGCCAGTAGTTGGACCTACGGTGAGCCCCAGCATTTT.

V usage is TRBV30 and J usage is TRBJ1-5; unclear D gene. The CDR3 sequence is 13 residues long. Deletions cut 0 bases from V and 0 bases from J, with 3 bases between. From germline, CDR1 is GTSNPN and CDR2 SVGIG (reference sequence). The CDR3 sequence: CAWSVFSNQPQHF. In nucleotides, the CDR3 is TGTGCCTGGAGTGTCTTTAGCAATCAGCCCCAGCATTTT.

This chain joins TRBV27 and TRBJ1-6, with D perhaps matching TRBD1 (6 bases). The CDR3 has 15 amino acids. V lost 4 bases and J 3 bases, leaving 10 bases between the germline ends. Per the germline V gene, CDR1 is MNHEY and CDR2 is SMNVEV (reference sequence). CDR3 DNA: TGTGCCAGCAGTTGGACAGTGGGCTATAATTCACCCCTCCACTTT. Translating it yields CASSWTVGYNSPLHF.

The chain joins TRBV2 to TRBJ2-2; 7 nucleotides align to TRBD1. The CDR3 length is 14 residues. V trimming: 7 bases; J trimming: 1 base; junction bases outside the gene matches: 3. The germline V gene encodes CDR1 SNHLY and CDR2 FYNNEI. The CDR3 reads CASKGTVNTGELFF. The CDR3 region has the DNA TGTGCCAGCAAAGGGACAGTGAACACCGGGGAGCTGTTTTTT.

The chain employs TRBV20-1 and TRBJ2-5; weak D call: TRBD2 (6 bases). Germline V lookup: CDR1 DFQATT, CDR2 SNEGSKA (reference sequence). V was cut by 5 bases and J by 0 bases, with 19 bases left in between. CDR3 length: 16 amino acids. The chain's CDR3 is CSAPDLAGRYQETQYF. CDR3 in DNA: TGCAGTGCTCCGGACCTTGCGGGGAGGTACCAAGAGACCCAGTACTTC.

V gene TRBV5-1 combines with J gene TRBJ1-1; D might be TRBD1 (5 bases). Germline CDR1 and CDR2: SGHRS and YFSETQ. This CDR3 contains 16 residues. Between the trimmed V and J ends, which lost 4 bases and 1 base, there was a span of 17 bases. CDR3 amino acids: CASSPRSGTANTEAFF. For the CDR3, the DNA is TGCGCCAGCAGCCCCCGGTCCGGGACGGCGAACACTGAAGCTTTCTTT.

The V call is TRBV7-9, the J call TRBJ1-3; D gene unclear. V lost 2 bases and J 6 bases, leaving 11 bases between the germline ends. Germline V gene sequence: CDR1 SEHNR, CDR2 FQNEAQ (reference sequence). The CDR3 has 14 amino acids. The CDR3 spells CASSLSFFLNTIYF. The CDR3 DNA follows: TGTGCCAGCAGCTTAAGCTTTTTCCTAAACACCATATATTTT.

The J gene is TRBJ1-1, the V gene TRBV11-2; D is undetermined. V lost 1 base and J lost 4, with 10 bases in between. Germline V gene data show CDR1 as SGHAT and CDR2 as FQNNGV. There are 14 residues in the CDR3. DNA for the CDR3: TGTGCCAGCAGCTTAGGGGAGCCCCTCACTGAAGCTTTCTTT. It is translated as CASSLGEPLTEAFF.

J is TRBJ2-1 and V is TRBV19; tentative D call: TRBD1 (5 bases). This CDR3 is 16 amino acids long. Per germline, CDR1 LNHDA and CDR2 SQIVND (reference sequence). V was cut by 6 bases and J by 0 bases, with 15 bases left in between. The CDR3 reads CASRRLDRSSYNEQFF. CDR3 nucleotides: TGTGCCAGTAGAAGGCTAGACAGAAGCTCCTACAATGAGCAGTTCTTC.

CDR3 region: CASSQGPGQAYEQYF. The DNA for the CDR3 is TGTGCCAGCAGCCAAGGTCCGGGACAAGCCTACGAGCAGTACTTC. The V call is TRBV3-1, the J call TRBJ2-7, with D possibly matching TRBD1 (6 bases). Germline CDR1 reads LGHDT; CDR2 reads YNNKEL (reference sequence). V was trimmed by 1 base and J by 2 bases, leaving 12 bases between them. CDR3 length equals 15 residues.

The CDR3 DNA follows: TGTGCCAGCAGGTTTACGACAGGTCCCTACGAGCAGTACTTC. The encoded protein is CASRFTTGPYEQYF. The chain is built from TRBV6-2 or TRBV6-3 and TRBJ2-7; D perhaps matches TRBD1 (6 bases). CDR1 MNHEY and CDR2 SVGEGT come from the germline V gene. V gave up 6 bases and J gave up 2 bases, with 14 bases separating them. This CDR3 is 14 amino acids long.

This sequence joins TRBV9 and TRBJ2-3; D perhaps matches TRBD2 (7 bases). Germline assignment: CDR1 SGDLS and CDR2 YYNGEE. Trimming pared 4 bases from V and 2 bases from J, leaving 17 bases between. The CDR3 consists of 16 residues. This CDR3 is CASSSPFGGPTDTQYF. The CDR3 DNA reads as TGTGCCAGCAGCTCACCTTTCGGGGGGCCCACAGATACGCAGTATTTT.